This is a list of T cell receptor beta chains from one sample in a study of beta chain features in type 1 diabetes. Data came from immunoSEQ multiplex PCR; TCRdb stores just in-frame clones and leaves some out. The data hold hundreds of thousands of clones, with around an eighth observed a single time. Sequences were obtained from naive CD4+ T cells from blood. The receptors here all came from a man between 18 and 35 years old with type 1 diabetes. Both conserved end residues are part of each CDR3. The order of the fields is J gene, D gene, V gene, clone size, CDR3 DNA, CDR3 protein. D genes are given only for firm matches. The size entry is marked missing in some rows and otherwise reads once, few, many or a size class.

TRBJ2-7,-,TRBV7-2,-,TGTGCCAGCAGCTTAGTCGGGTTCCACGAGCAGTACTTC,CASSLVGFHEQYF
TRBJ1-1,-,TRBV6-5,-,TGTGCCAGCTTGGGGAGGAACACTGAAGCTTTCTTT,CASLGRNTEAFF
TRBJ2-1,TRBD2,TRBV7-9,-,TGTGCCAGCAGCCGGGGGACTAGTATCGATGAGCAGTTCTTC,CASSRGTSIDEQFF
TRBJ1-2,-,TRBV11-1,few,TGTGCCAGCAGCTCGACAGAGACTAACTATGGCTACACCTTC,CASSSTETNYGYTF
TRBJ2-4,-,TRBV28,-,TGTGCCAGCAGTTCCCCCTCGCGTGACAGCACTCGACGGCTAGCCAAAAACATTCAGTACTTC,CASSSPSRDSTRRLAKNIQYF
TRBJ1-2,TRBD1,TRBV18,few,TGTGCCAGCTCACCAGGACTTCGGGCACAGGGGAAGGATGGCTACACCTTC,CASSPGLRAQGKDGYTF
TRBJ1-5,TRBD1,TRBV27,-,TGTGCCAGCAGTTTAGGGACAGGTCGCGATCAGCCCCAGCATTTT,CASSLGTGRDQPQHF
TRBJ2-5,-,TRBV5-1,-,TGCGCCAGCAGCTCGATGACTAGAAATACGGAGACCCAGTACTTC,CASSSMTRNTETQYF
TRBJ1-2,-,TRBV9,few,TGTGCCAGCAGCGTAGAGCCGTCTTCCACTTATGGCTACACCTTC,CASSVEPSSTYGYTF
TRBJ1-1,-,TRBV29-1,few,TGCAGCGTGTCCCCCCAGGGCCCTGAGGAAGCTTTCTTT,CSVSPQGPEEAFF
TRBJ2-7,-,TRBV11-2,few,TGTGCCAGCAGCTCGGGATCCGCCTACGAGCAGTACTTC,CASSSGSAYEQYF
TRBJ2-1,-,TRBV4-1,few,TGCGCCAGCAGCCAAGATGTGTCTATCACGCAGTTCTTC,CASSQDVSITQFF
TRBJ2-1,-,TRBV5-4,few,TGTGCCAGCAGCCGTGTCAGCGGATCATACAATGAGCAGTTCTTC,CASSRVSGSYNEQFF
TRBJ2-1,-,TRBV9,few,TGTGCCAGCAGCGTCGGTAGCGCCATCAATGAGCAGTTCTTC,CASSVGSAINEQFF